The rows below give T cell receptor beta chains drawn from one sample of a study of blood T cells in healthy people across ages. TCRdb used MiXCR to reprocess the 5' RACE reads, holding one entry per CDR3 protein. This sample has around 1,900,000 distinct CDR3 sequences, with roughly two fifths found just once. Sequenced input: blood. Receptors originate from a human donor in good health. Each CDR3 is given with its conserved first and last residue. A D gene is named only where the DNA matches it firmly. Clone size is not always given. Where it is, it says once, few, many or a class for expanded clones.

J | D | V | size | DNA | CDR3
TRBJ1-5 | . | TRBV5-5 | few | TGTGCCAGCAGCTCGATGACTGGGGACAATCAGCCCCAGCATTTT | CASSSMTGDNQPQHF
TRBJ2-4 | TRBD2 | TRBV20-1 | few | TGCAGTGCTTGGACTAGCGGGCTAGAGTACTTC | CSAWTSGLEYF
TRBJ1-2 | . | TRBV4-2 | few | TGTGCCAGCAGCCAAGATAGTAGGAGCTACACCTTC | CASSQDSRSYTF
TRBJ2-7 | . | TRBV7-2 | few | TGTGCCAGCAGCTTTTCTGAAAACCCAACCTACGAGCAGTACTTC | CASSFSENPTYEQYF
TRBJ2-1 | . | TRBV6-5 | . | TGTGCCAGCAGACCGATGTGGGGGGCTGGTGGGCAGTTCTTC | CASRPMWGAGGQFF
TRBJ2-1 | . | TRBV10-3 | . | TGTGCCATTTGTGACCGCGTGGATGAGCGGTTCTTC | CAICDRVDERFF
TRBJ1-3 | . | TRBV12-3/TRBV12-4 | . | TGTGCCAGCCAGGCTGTACACACCATATATTTT | CASQAVHTIYF
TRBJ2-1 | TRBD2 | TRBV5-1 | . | TGCGCCAGCAGCTCAGGGACTAGCGGGGTACCTTCCTACAATGAGCAGTTCTTC | CASSSGTSGVPSYNEQFF
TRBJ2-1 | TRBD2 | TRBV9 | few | TGTGCCAGCAGCGTCTCGAGCGGGAGCGAGCAGTTCTTC | CASSVSSGSEQFF
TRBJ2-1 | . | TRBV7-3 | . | TGTGCCAGCAGCTGGGGACGGGGGGCCTCCTACAATGAGCAGTTCTTC | CASSWGRGASYNEQFF
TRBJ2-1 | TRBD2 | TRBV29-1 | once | TGCAGCGCCCTGACTAGCTACTACGAGCAGTTCTTC | CSALTSYYEQFF
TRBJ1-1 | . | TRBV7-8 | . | TGTGCCAGCAGCTTGACGGCCTCCGAAGCTTTCTTT | CASSLTASEAFF
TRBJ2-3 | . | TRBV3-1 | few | TGTACCAGCAGCCAAGATGTTGGTGATACGCAGTATTTT | CTSSQDVGDTQYF
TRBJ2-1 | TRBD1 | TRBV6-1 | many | TGTGCCAGCAATTTATCCCCAGGGGGCGCCTCCAATGAGCAGTTCTTC | CASNLSPGGASNEQFF
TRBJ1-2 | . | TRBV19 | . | TGTGCCAGTACTATCCGTGGGCAGACTGGCTATGGCTACACCTTC | CASTIRGQTGYGYTF
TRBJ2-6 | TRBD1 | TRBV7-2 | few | TGTGCCAGCAGCGTGCGGGACAGGGCTTATGGGGCCAACGTCCTGACTTTC | CASSVRDRAYGANVLTF
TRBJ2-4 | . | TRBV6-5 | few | TGTGCCAGCAGTTACTATGGGCCCCTGGGAGTTGAGGGTGGTGTTGGCGACATTCAGTACTTC | CASSYYGPLGVEGGVGDIQYF
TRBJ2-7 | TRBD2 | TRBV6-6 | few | TGTGCCAGCAGTTACTCGCCTAGCGGGGGTTTCTCCTACGAGCAGTACTTC | CASSYSPSGGFSYEQYF
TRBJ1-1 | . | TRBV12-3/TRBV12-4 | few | TGTGCCAGCAGCCAGACCCTTTGGGCTTTCTTT | CASSQTLWAFF
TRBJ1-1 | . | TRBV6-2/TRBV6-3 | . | TGTGCCAGCAGTTTGGCCTCCGTGGCTTTCTTT | CASSLASVAFF
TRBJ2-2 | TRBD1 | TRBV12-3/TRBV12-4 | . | TGTGCCAGCGGACAGGGCCCGAACACCGGGGAGCTGTTTTTT | CASGQGPNTGELFF
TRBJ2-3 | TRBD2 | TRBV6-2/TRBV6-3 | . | TGTGCCAGCAGACCCGGACTAGCAAGGAGCACAGATACGCAGTATTTT | CASRPGLARSTDTQYF
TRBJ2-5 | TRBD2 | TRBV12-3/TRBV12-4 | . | TGTGCCAGCAGTTCCCCGGGGACTAGCGGGGGGGCCGAGGAGACCCAGTACTTC | CASSSPGTSGGAEETQYF
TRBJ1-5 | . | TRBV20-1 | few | TGCAGTGCTATTGTAGGGACATTTCTTGGGGATCAGCCCCAGCATTTT | CSAIVGTFLGDQPQHF
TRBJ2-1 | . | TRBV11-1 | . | TGTGCCAGCAGCTTTAGATTCTCTGGGAAGCAGGGCTCCTACAATGAGCAGTTCTTC | CASSFRFSGKQGSYNEQFF
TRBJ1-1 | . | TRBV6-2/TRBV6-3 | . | TGTGCCAGCAGTTACTCGAGCACCATGAACACTGAAGCTTTCTTT | CASSYSSTMNTEAFF
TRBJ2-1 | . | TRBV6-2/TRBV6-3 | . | TGTGCCAGCAGTCCGTTTGACAGGCTCTTCTACAATGAGCAGTTCTTC | CASSPFDRLFYNEQFF